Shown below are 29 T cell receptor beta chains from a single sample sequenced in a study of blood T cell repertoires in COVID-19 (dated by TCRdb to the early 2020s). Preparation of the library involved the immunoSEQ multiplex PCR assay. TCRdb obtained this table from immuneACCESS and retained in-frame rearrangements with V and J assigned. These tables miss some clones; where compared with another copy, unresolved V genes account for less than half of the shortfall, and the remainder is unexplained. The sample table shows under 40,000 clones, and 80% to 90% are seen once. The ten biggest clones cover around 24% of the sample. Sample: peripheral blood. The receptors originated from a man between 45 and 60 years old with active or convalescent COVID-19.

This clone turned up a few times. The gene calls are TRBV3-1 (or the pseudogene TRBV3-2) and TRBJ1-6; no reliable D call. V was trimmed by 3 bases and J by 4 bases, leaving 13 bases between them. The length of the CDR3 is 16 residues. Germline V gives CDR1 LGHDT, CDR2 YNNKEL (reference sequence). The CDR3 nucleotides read TGTGCCAGCAGCCAGGACTACACCAATTATAATTCACCCCTCCACTTT. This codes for CASSQDYTNYNSPLHF.

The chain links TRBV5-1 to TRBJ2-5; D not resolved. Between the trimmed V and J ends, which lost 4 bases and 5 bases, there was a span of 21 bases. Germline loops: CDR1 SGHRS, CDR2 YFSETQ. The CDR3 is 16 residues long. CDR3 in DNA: TGCGCCAGCAGCCAGATTGGCCCCCTGGCATGGGAGACCCAGTACTTC. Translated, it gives CASSQIGPLAWETQYF.

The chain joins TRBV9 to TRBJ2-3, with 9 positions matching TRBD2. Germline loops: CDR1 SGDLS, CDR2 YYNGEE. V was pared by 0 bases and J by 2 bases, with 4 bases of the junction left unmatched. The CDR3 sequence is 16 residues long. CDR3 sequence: CASSVEAGGPTDTQYF. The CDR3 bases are TGTGCCAGCAGCGTAGAGGCGGGAGGGCCCACAGATACGCAGTATTTT.

The CDR3 loop is CASSARQGHMNTEAFF. In nucleotides, the CDR3 is TGTGCCAGCAGTGCCCGACAGGGACACATGAACACTGAAGCTTTCTTT. The chain combines TRBV6-1 with TRBJ1-1; 7 bases agree with TRBD1. V dropped 4 bases and J dropped 0; count of bases not matched to a gene: 8. The CDR3 is 16 amino acids. Germline CDR1 and CDR2: MNHNS and SASEGT.

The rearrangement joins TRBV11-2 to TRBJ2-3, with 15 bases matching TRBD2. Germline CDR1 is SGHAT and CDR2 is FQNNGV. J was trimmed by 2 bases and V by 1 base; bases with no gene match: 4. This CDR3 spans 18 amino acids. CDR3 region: CASSLGGLAGGVTDTQYF. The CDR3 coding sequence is TGTGCCAGCAGCTTAGGAGGACTAGCGGGGGGGGTCACAGATACGCAGTATTTT.

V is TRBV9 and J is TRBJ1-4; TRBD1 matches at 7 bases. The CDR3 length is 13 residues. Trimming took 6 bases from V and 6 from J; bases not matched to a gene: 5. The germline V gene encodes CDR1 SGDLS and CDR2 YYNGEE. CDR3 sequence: CASNCRGHEKLFF. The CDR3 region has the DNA TGTGCCAGCAATTGTAGGGGGCATGAAAAACTGTTTTTT.

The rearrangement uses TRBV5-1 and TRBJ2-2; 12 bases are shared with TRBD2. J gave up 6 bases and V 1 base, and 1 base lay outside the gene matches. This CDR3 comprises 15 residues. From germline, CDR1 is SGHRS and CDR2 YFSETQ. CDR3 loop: CASSLRLAGAGELFF. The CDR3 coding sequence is TGCGCCAGCAGCTTGAGACTAGCGGGAGCCGGGGAGCTGTTTTTT.

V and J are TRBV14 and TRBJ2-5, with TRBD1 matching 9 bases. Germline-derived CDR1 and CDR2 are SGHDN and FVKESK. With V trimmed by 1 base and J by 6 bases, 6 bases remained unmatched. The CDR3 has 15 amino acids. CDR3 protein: CASSQGGQGGQTQYF. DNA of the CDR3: TGTGCCAGCAGCCAAGGGGGACAGGGCGGACAGACCCAGTACTTC.

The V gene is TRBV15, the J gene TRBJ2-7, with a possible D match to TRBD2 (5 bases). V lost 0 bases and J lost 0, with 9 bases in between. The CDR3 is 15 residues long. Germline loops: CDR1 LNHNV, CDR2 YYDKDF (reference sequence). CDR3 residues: CATSRDPAGSYEQYF. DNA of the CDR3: TGTGCCACCAGCAGAGATCCCGCGGGCTCCTACGAGCAGTACTTC. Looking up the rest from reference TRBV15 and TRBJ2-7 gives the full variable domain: DAMVIQNPRYQVTQFGKPVTLSCSQTLNHNVMYWYQQKSSQAPKLLFHYYDKDFNNEADTPDNFQSRRPNTSFCFLDIRSPGLGDTAMYLCATSRDPAGSYEQYFGPGTRLTVT.

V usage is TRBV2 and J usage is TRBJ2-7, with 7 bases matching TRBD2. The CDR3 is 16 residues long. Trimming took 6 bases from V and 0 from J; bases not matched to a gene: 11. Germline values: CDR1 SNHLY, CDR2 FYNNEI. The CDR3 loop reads CASRQDLAATSYEQYF. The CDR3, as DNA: TGTGCCAGCAGACAAGACCTAGCGGCAACCTCCTACGAGCAGTACTTC. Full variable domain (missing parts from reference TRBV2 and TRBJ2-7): EPEVTQTPSHQVTQMGQEVILRCVPISNHLYFYWYRQILGQKVEFLVSFYNNEISEKSEIFDDQFSVERPDGSNFTLKIRSTKLEDSAMYFCASRQDLAATSYEQYFGPGTRLTVT.

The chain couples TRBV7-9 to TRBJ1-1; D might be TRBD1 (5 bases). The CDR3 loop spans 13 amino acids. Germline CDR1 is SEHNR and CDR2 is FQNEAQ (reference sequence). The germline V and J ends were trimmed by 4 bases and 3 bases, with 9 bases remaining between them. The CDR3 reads CASSSQGHTEAFF. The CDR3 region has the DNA TGTGCCAGCAGCTCCCAGGGCCACACTGAAGCTTTCTTT.

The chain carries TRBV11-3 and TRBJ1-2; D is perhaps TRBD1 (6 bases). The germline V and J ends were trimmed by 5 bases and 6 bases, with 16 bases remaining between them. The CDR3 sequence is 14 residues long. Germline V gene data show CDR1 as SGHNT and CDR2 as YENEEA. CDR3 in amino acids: CASSQDSGGNGYTF. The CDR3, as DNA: TGTGCCAGCAGCCAGGACAGTGGGGGAAATGGCTACACCTTC. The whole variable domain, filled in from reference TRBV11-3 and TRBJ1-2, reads EAGVVQSPRYKIIEKKQPVAFWCNPISGHNTLYWYLQNLGQGPELLIRYENEEAVDDSQLPKDRFSAERLKGVDSTLKIQPAELGDSAVYLCASSQDSGGNGYTFGSGTRLTVV.

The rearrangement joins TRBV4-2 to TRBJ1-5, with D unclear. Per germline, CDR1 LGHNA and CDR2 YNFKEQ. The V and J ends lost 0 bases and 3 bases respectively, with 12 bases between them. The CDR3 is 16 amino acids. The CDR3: CASSQEGNRDNQPQHF. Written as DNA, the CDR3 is TGTGCCAGCAGCCAAGAAGGTAACCGGGACAATCAGCCCCAGCATTTT.

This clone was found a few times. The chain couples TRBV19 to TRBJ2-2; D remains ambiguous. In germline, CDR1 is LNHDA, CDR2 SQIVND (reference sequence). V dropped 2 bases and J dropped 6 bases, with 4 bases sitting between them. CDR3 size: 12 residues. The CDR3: CASSIYPGELFF. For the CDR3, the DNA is TGTGCCAGTAGTATATATCCCGGGGAGCTGTTTTTT.

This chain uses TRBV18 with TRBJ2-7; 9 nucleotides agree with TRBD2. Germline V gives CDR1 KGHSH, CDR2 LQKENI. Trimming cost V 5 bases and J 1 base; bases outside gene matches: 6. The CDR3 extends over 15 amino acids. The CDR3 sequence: CASSARLAGSYEQYF. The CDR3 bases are TGTGCCAGCTCAGCACGTCTAGCGGGGTCCTACGAGCAGTACTTC.

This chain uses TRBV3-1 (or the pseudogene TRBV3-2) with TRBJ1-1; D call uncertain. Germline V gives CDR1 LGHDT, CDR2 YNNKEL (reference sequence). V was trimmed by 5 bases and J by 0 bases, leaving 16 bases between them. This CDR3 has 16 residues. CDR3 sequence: CASSGRGSRMNTEAFF. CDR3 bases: TGTGCCAGCAGCGGCCGGGGAAGCCGGATGAACACTGAAGCTTTCTTT.

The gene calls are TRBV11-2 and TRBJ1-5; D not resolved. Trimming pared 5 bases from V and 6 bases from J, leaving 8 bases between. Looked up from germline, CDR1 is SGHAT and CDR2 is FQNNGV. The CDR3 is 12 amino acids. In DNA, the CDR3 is TGTGCCAGCAGCGTCGGGAGTCAGCCCCAGCATTTT. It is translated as CASSVGSQPQHF.

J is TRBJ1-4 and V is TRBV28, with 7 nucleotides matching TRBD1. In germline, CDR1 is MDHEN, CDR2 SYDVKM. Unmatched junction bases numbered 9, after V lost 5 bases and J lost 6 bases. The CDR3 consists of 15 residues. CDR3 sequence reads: CASSKLRDRHEKLFF. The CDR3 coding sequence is TGTGCCAGCAGTAAACTCCGGGACAGACATGAAAAACTGTTTTTT.

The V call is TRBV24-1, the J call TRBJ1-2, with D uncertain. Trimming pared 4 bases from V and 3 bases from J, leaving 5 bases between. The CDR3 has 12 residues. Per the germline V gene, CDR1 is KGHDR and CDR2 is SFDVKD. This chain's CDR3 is CATSDLDYGYTF. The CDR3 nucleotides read TGTGCCACCAGTGACCTAGACTATGGCTACACCTTC.

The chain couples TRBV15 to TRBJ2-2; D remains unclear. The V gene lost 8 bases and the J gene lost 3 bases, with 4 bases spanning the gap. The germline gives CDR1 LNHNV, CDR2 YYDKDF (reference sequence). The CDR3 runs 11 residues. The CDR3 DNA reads TGTGCCACCCGTCACACCGGGGAGCTGTTTTTT. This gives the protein CATRHTGELFF.

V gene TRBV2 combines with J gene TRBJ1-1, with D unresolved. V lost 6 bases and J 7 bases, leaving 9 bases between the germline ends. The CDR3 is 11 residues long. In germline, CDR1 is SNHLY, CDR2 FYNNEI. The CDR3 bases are TGTGCCAGCAGGTACCAGGATGAAGCTTTCTTT. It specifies CASRYQDEAFF.

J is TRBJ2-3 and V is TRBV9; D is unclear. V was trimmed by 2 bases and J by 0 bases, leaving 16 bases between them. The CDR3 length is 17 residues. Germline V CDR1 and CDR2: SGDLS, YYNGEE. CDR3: CASSVGSIRSSTDTQYF. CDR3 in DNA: TGTGCCAGCAGCGTGGGCAGCATACGCTCTAGCACAGATACGCAGTATTTT.

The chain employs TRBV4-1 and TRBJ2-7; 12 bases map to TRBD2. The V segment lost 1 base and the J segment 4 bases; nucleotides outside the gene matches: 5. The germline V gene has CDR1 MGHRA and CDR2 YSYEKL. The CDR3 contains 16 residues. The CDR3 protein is CASSQVGLAGGYEQYF. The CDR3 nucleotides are TGCGCCAGCAGCCAAGTCGGGCTAGCGGGAGGGTACGAGCAGTACTTC.

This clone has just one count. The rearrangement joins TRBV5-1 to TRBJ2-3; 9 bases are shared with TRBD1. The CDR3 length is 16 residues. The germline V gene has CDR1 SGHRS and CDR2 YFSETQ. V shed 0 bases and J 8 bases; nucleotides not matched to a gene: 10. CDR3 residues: CASSLAGTGRGGTQYF. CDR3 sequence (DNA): TGCGCCAGCAGCTTGGCCGGGACAGGGCGAGGTGGTACGCAGTATTTT.

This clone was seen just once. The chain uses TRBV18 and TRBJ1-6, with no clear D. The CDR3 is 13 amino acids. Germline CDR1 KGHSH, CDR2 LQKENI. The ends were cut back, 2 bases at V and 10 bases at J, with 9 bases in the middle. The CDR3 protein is CASSPEGESPLHF. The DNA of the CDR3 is TGTGCCAGCTCACCAGAGGGAGAATCACCCCTCCACTTT.

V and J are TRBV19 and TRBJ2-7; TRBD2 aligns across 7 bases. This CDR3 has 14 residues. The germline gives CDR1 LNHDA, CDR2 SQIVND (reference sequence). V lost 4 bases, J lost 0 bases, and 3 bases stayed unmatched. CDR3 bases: TGTGCCAGTAGTAGGTCTAGCGGCTCCTACGAGCAGTACTTC. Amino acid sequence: CASSRSSGSYEQYF.

The CDR3: CSALAGSTQYF. DNA of the CDR3: TGCAGTGCTCTCGCAGGGTCTACGCAGTATTTT. The chain combines TRBV20-1 with TRBJ2-3; TRBD1 might be the D (5 bases). Germline lookup yields CDR1 DFQATT and CDR2 SNEGSKA (reference sequence). There are 11 residues in the CDR3. V lost 5 bases and J lost 8, with 11 bases in between.

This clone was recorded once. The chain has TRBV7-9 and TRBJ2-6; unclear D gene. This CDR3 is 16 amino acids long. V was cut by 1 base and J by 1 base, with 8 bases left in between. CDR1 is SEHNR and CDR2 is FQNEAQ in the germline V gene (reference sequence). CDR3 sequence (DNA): TGTGCCAGCAGCTTAGGTTCCGGGTCTGGGGCCAACGTCCTGACTTTC. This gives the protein CASSLGSGSGANVLTF.

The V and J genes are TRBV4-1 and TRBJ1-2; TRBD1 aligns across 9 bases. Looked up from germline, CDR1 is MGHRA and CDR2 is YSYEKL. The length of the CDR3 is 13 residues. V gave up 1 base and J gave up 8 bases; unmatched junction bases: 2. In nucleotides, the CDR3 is TGCGCCAGCAGCCAAGGGACAGGGGTGGGCTACACCTTC. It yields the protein CASSQGTGVGYTF.